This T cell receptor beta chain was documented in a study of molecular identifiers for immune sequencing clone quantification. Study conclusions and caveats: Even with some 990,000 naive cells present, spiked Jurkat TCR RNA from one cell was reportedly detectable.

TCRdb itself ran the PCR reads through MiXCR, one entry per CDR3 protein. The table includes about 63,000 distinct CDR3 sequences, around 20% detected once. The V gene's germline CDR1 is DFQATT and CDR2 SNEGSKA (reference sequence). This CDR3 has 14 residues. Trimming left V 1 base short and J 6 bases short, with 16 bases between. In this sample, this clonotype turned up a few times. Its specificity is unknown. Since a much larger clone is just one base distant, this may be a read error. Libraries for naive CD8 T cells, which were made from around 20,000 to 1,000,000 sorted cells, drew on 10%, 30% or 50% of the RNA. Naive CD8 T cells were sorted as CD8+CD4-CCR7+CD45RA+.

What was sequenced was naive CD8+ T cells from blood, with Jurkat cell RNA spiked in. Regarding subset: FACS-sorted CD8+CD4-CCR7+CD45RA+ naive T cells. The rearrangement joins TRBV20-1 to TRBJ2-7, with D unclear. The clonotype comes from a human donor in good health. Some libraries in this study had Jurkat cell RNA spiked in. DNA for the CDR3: TGCAGTGCTAGAGTGGTCAGCCGGATCTGCGAGCAGTACTTC. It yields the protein CSARVVSRICEQYF.